The T cell receptor beta chain described here comes from a study of T cells in localized non-small cell lung cancer. Some clones are missing from TCRdb's copy, which holds only in-frame ones; the method was immunoSEQ multiplex PCR. The data hold roughly 48,000 clones, with around three quarters observed a single time. The length of the CDR3 is 14 residues. Concerning this clone: What it binds is not known.

Whole-study findings and limits: Adjacent lung had a median roughly 58 of the 100 largest tumor clones. Heterogeneity cannot be ruled out, as sequencing used one tumor region only. Highest T cell clonality was seen in uninvolved adjacent lung, surpassing that measured in tumor.

The clonotype originates from a man aged 40 to 75 with stage I squamous cell lung carcinoma. The specimen comprised peripheral blood, sampled before any cancer treatment. V gene TRBV12-1 combines with J gene TRBJ1-2; whether TRBD1, the table's D call, matches the DNA was not checked. TRBV12-1 is marked as a pseudogene. Here the CDR3 DNA reads TGTGCCAGCAGCTTTGGTGTGGGCAGGTACGGCTACACCTTC. This encodes CASSFGVGRYGYTF.